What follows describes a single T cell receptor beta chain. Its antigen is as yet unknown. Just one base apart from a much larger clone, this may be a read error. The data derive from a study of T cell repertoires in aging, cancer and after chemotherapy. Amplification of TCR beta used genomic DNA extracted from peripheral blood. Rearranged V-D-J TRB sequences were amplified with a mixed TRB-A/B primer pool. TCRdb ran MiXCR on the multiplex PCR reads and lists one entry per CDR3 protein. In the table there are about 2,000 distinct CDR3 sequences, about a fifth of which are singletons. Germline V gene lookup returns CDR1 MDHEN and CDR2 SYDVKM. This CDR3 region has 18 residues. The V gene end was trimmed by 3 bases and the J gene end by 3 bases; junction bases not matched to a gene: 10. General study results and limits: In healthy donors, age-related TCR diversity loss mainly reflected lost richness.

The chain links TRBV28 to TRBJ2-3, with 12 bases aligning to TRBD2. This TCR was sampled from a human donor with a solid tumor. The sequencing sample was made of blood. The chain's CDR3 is CASSLTSGSCSRTDTQYF. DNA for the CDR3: TGTGCCAGCAGTTTGACTAGCGGGAGTTGTTCTCGGACAGATACGCAGTATTTT.